These 4 T cell receptor beta chains were sequenced from one sample in a study of T cell responses to AZD1222 COVID-19 vaccine. Profiling relied on immunoSEQ multiplex PCR, and the TCRdb table lists in-frame clones only, not all of them. The sample lists approximately 300,000 clones; approximately 94% were seen once. The sample in question was peripheral blood, obtained 28 days after the second AZD1222 dose. The receptors originated from an adult who received the AZD1222 COVID-19 vaccine.

This clone was picked up one time. The rearrangement joins TRBV19 to TRBJ2-3; TRBD2 agrees at 8 bases. The CDR3 runs to 15 residues. J lost 3 bases, V lost 4 bases, and 6 bases had no gene match. Germline loops: CDR1 LNHDA, CDR2 SQIVND (reference sequence). The CDR3 here is CASSTGGGFTDTQYF. CDR3 DNA sequence: TGTGCCAGTAGTACCGGGGGGGGTTTTACAGATACGCAGTATTTT.

This clone occurred once. This chain joins TRBV3-1 (or the pseudogene TRBV3-2) and TRBJ1-2; no firm D call. Germline CDR1 reads LGHDT; CDR2 reads YNNKEL (reference sequence). The length of the CDR3 is 12 residues. Between the trimmed V and J ends, which lost 1 base and 8 bases, there was a span of 8 bases. The CDR3 DNA sequence: TGTGCCAGCAGCCAAGGGGGATGGGGCTACACCTTC. Translation gives CASSQGGWGYTF.

This chain joins TRBV28 and TRBJ2-1, with D uncertain. Per germline, CDR1 MDHEN and CDR2 SYDVKM. Trimming shortened V by 4 bases and J by 4 bases, and 2 bases separated the two germline ends. This CDR3 spans 11 amino acids. In DNA form, the CDR3 reads TGTGCCAGCAGTTCGTACAATGAGCAGTTCTTC. Amino acid sequence: CASSSYNEQFF.

The chain recombines TRBV28 with TRBJ2-7; D may be TRBD1 or TRBD2 (6 bases each). In germline, CDR1 is MDHEN, CDR2 SYDVKM. The ends were cut back, 7 bases at V and 5 bases at J, with 15 bases in the middle. This CDR3 comprises 13 residues. The CDR3, as DNA: TGTGCCAGCAATGAGGGGGGAAGGAACGAGCAGTACTTC. Its translation is CASNEGGRNEQYF.